The text below deals with one TCR beta chain. Clones were read by immunoSEQ multiplex PCR, and TCRdb kept only the in-frame ones, dropping some. Among around 60,000 clones listed, 91% were seen once. The V gene's germline CDR1 is MNHEY and CDR2 SMNVEV (reference sequence). Deletions cut 10 bases from V and 0 bases from J, with 12 bases between. The length of the CDR3 is 13 residues. Autoimmune disease history or systemic immunosuppression meant exclusion. This record comes from a study of OX40 agonist ivuxolimab in advanced cancers. Sample: CD4+ or CD8+ T cells sorted from blood, taken in a trial of the OX40 agonist ivuxolimab. This receptor was taken from an adult with an advanced solid tumor such as melanoma, head and neck, liver or kidney cancer. V usage is TRBV27 and J usage is TRBJ1-1; TRBD1 might be the D (6 bases). Written as DNA, the CDR3 is TGTGCCACGGGGGGCGGATTGAACACTGAAGCTTTCTTT. Residues: CATGGGLNTEAFF.